The 18 T cell receptor beta chains in this list originate from one sample, sequenced in a study of blood T cell repertoires in COVID-19 (dated by TCRdb to about 2020). The library was obtained by the immunoSEQ multiplex PCR assay. TCRdb stores this immuneACCESS table with in-frame sequences only. Part of the clones is absent; in the studies checked, under half of the shortfall reflects unresolved V genes, and no reason is known for the rest. Here the sample has 170,000 or so clones; roughly 85% occur a single time. The ten largest account for more than 5% of the sample. Specimen: PBMCs or T cells enriched from blood (not recorded which). Receptor source: a middle-aged man who had recovered from COVID-19.

This clone was picked up one time. The chain carries TRBV9 and TRBJ1-5, with 8 nucleotides matching TRBD1. With V trimmed by 3 bases and J by 7 bases, 9 bases remained unmatched. CDR1 and CDR2 from the germline V gene are SGDLS and YYNGEE. The CDR3 runs 15 residues. The CDR3 bases are TGTGCCAGCAGCGCCGGACAGGGAACAGGACAGCCCCAGCATTTT. This translates into CASSAGQGTGQPQHF.

The genes are TRBV28 and TRBJ1-2; 8 bases are a match to TRBD1. The germline V gene encodes CDR1 MDHEN and CDR2 SYDVKM. Germline trimming cut 4 bases from V and 5 bases from J; bases unmatched to any gene: 6. The CDR3 is made up of 14 amino acids. In DNA form, the CDR3 reads TGTGCCAGCAGTTACTCCGACAGGGGTTATGGCTACACCTTC. Residues: CASSYSDRGYGYTF.

This chain joins TRBV6-4 and TRBJ1-5; 11 bases map to TRBD1. CDR1 MRHNA and CDR2 SNTAGT come from the germline V gene. J was trimmed by 6 bases and V by 4 bases; bases with no gene match: 2. CDR3 size: 14 residues. CDR3 amino acids: CASSAGTGGQPQHF. CDR3 bases: TGTGCCAGCAGTGCCGGGACAGGGGGTCAGCCCCAGCATTTT.

The chain couples TRBV7-9 to TRBJ2-7, with D possibly TRBD1 on 6 matching bases. CDR3 length equals 16 residues. Per germline, CDR1 SEHNR and CDR2 FQNEAQ (reference sequence). V was trimmed by 4 bases and J by 0 bases, leaving 16 bases between them. CDR3 sequence reads: CASSWPRTDYSYEQYF. The CDR3 DNA sequence: TGTGCCAGCAGCTGGCCGCGGACAGATTACTCCTACGAGCAGTACTTC.

A single count supports this clone. J is TRBJ1-2 and V is TRBV7-3; D not resolved. The CDR3 loop spans 15 amino acids. Germline CDR1 and CDR2: SGHTA and FQGTGA. The V end lost 5 bases, the J end lost 2 bases, and 15 bases lay between the germline ends. The CDR3 sequence is CASSPDGGKNYGYTF. Written as DNA, the CDR3 is TGTGCCAGCAGCCCGGACGGAGGGAAGAACTATGGCTACACCTTC.

This chain links TRBV15 with TRBJ2-7; maybe TRBD2 (5 bases). The germline CDR1 and CDR2 sequences are LNHNV and YYDKDF (reference sequence). The CDR3 is 15 residues long. V lost 1 base and J lost 1, with 11 bases in between. The CDR3 sequence is CATSRGTGISYEQYF. DNA for the CDR3: TGTGCCACCAGCAGAGGGACGGGGATTTCCTACGAGCAGTACTTC.

The chain couples TRBV7-6 to TRBJ2-5; D unresolved. V was pared by 2 bases and J by 4 bases, with 5 bases between. CDR1 and CDR2 (germline): SGHVS, FNYEAQ. This CDR3 region has 12 residues. CDR3 sequence: CASSLQRETQYF. The CDR3 nucleotides read TGTGCCAGCAGCTTACAGCGAGAGACCCAGTACTTC.

This sequence joins TRBV19 and TRBJ2-7; 7 bases fit TRBD2. V dropped 3 bases and J dropped 5; count of bases not matched to a gene: 7. Germline V gene lookup returns CDR1 LNHDA and CDR2 SQIVND (reference sequence). The CDR3 covers 14 residues. CDR3 in amino acids: CASSISWAGDEQYF. For the CDR3, the DNA is TGTGCCAGTAGTATTTCGTGGGCGGGGGACGAGCAGTACTTC.

J is TRBJ1-1 and V is TRBV30; 10 nucleotides align to TRBD1. CDR3 size: 16 residues. In germline, CDR1 is GTSNPN, CDR2 SVGIG (reference sequence). V was pared by 1 base and J by 5 bases, with 10 bases of the junction left unmatched. The CDR3 region is CAWSARDRGRGTEAFF. The CDR3 DNA follows: TGTGCCTGGAGTGCCCGGGACAGGGGCCGGGGGACTGAAGCTTTCTTT.

The V call is TRBV27, the J call TRBJ2-3; 11 nucleotides match TRBD2. Looked up from germline, CDR1 is MNHEY and CDR2 is SMNVEV (reference sequence). The CDR3 runs to 16 residues. J was trimmed by 4 bases and V by 6 bases; bases with no gene match: 9. The DNA for the CDR3 is TGTGCCAGCAGGCCCCGGACTAGCGGGTACGCAGATACGCAGTATTTT. Translating gives CASRPRTSGYADTQYF.

The CDR3 DNA reads TGTGCCAGCGGACCCCCTGAAACAGGGTCCACTGAAGCTTTCTTT. Translation gives CASGPPETGSTEAFF. This sequence joins TRBV28 and TRBJ1-1; the D gene is possibly TRBD1 (6 bases). V was cut by 8 bases and J by 4 bases, with 20 bases left in between. The CDR3 consists of 15 residues. Germline V CDR1 and CDR2: MDHEN, SYDVKM.

This chain uses TRBV5-1 with TRBJ2-6; tentatively, D is TRBD1 (5 bases). The ends were cut back, 1 base at V and 0 bases at J, with 11 bases in the middle. The CDR3 length is 17 residues. Germline CDR1 is SGHRS and CDR2 is YFSETQ. This CDR3 reads CASSLSRQHSGANVLTF. The CDR3 DNA is TGCGCCAGCAGCTTGTCTAGACAGCACTCTGGGGCCAACGTCCTGACTTTC.

The chain joins TRBV28 to TRBJ1-1; possible D gene TRBD1, 5 bases. Trimming removed 5 bases at V and 0 bases at J, with 10 bases between. The CDR3 is 14 amino acids. Germline values: CDR1 MDHEN, CDR2 SYDVKM. The CDR3 reads CASSPPTVNTEAFF. DNA for the CDR3: TGTGCCAGCAGTCCCCCGACAGTGAACACTGAAGCTTTCTTT.

The V gene is TRBV5-6, the J gene TRBJ1-6, with D maybe TRBD1 (5 bases). In germline, CDR1 is SGHDT, CDR2 YYEEEE. The CDR3 runs to 15 residues. Trimming cost V 4 bases and J 9 bases, with 17 bases left between them. The CDR3 nucleotides read TGTGCCAGCAGCCCTAAACTCCAGGGATCTTCACCCCTCCACTTT. This encodes CASSPKLQGSSPLHF.

The V and J genes are TRBV7-3 and TRBJ2-5, with D perhaps matching TRBD2 (6 bases). Trimming took off 2 bases at V and 2 bases at J, with 9 bases between the two ends. Germline V gene data show CDR1 as SGHTA and CDR2 as FQGTGA. The CDR3 contains 14 residues. CDR3 DNA: TGTGCCAGCAGCTTAGGCGGGAAGCAAGAGACCCAGTACTTC. Its translation is CASSLGGKQETQYF.

V is TRBV5-1 and J is TRBJ1-2, with D possibly being TRBD1 (6 bases). The germline gives CDR1 SGHRS, CDR2 YFSETQ. There are 13 residues in the CDR3. V shed 8 bases and J shed 2 bases, with 13 bases lying between them. In DNA, the CDR3 is TGCGCCAGTACAGGGAATTTAAACTATGGCTACACCTTC. This encodes CASTGNLNYGYTF.

The V call is TRBV25-1, the J call TRBJ1-3, with a weak D call TRBD1 (5 bases). V was pared by 3 bases and J by 4 bases, with 16 bases between. This CDR3 region has 16 residues. Germline assignment: CDR1 MGHDK and CDR2 SYGVNS. CDR3 nucleotides: TGTGCCAGCAGTGAGAGGGTAGGGGAGGGAGGAAACACCATATATTTT. As protein: CASSERVGEGGNTIYF.

The V gene is TRBV5-1, the J gene TRBJ1-2; 8 positions agree with TRBD1. CDR3 length: 15 amino acids. CDR1 and CDR2 from the germline V gene are SGHRS and YFSETQ. Trimming cost V 3 bases and J 1 base; bases outside gene matches: 5. CDR3 in amino acids: CASSYGQGDNYGYTF. The CDR3 nucleotides are TGCGCCAGCAGCTATGGACAGGGAGATAACTATGGCTACACCTTC.